The following is a T cell receptor beta chain sequence with its context. The source of the sample is a study of blood T cells in healthy people across ages. V trimming: 0 bases; J trimming: 2 bases; junction bases outside the gene matches: 9. In germline, CDR1 is MGHDK, CDR2 SYGVNS. The CDR3 extends over 17 amino acids. Then a second PCR, running roughly 7 to 11 cycles, was carried out with a sample-barcoded 5' primer and a J-beta primer mix. TCRdb re-derived calls from the 5' RACE reads in MiXCR, one entry per CDR3 protein. The sample lists fewer than 1.5 million distinct CDR3 sequences, about 43% occurring once.

This TCR was sampled from a woman aged 18-29 years in good health. What was sequenced was blood. This chain joins TRBV25-1 and TRBJ1-2, with 7 bases lining up with TRBD1. The CDR3 region is CASSEYFSRDSNYGYTF. The CDR3 DNA is TGTGCCAGCAGTGAATATTTTTCCCGGGACAGCAACTATGGCTACACCTTC.